This T cell receptor beta chain was sequenced during a study of siplizumab effects on memory and regulatory T cells. Study-level results: Assignment to unstimulated subsets succeeded for only a minor fraction of the alloreactive clones. Significantly reduced by siplizumab was the cumulative frequency of alloreactive sequences, namely those traceable to unstimulated CD4+ memory cells. Contribution to the alloresponse seemed major for naive T cells, which also seemed more diverse than memory cells.

Concerning this clone itself: Its antigen is currently unknown.

The CDR3 spans 15 residues. V dropped 2 bases and J dropped 1 base, with 8 bases sitting between them. CDR1 and CDR2 from the germline V gene are SNHLY and FYNNEI. Using immunoSEQ multiplex PCR, the repertoire was profiled, and TCRdb retains in-frame clones only, with some absent. The table includes tens of thousands of clones, roughly 90% detected once. This chain joins TRBV2 and TRBJ1-4, with D maybe TRBD1 (6 bases). This sequence was found in a human donor in good health. Source material: naive CD4+ T cells sorted from blood. The CDR3 sequence is CASSELQGTNEKLFF. CDR3 in DNA: TGTGCCAGCAGTGAACTACAGGGAACTAATGAAAAACTGTTTTTT.